A selection of T cell receptor beta chains follows, all from one sample in a study of response to subunit inactivated influenza vaccine. TCRdb analysed the RT-PCR reads with MiXCR anew, one entry per CDR3 protein. The table lists hundreds of thousands of distinct CDR3 sequences, over 9.5% of them singletons. The material was PBMCs from blood, obtained on the day of vaccination. These receptors were collected from a man over 45 who received an inactivated influenza vaccine. The CDR3 runs from the conserved cysteine through the conserved F or W. The D gene is left open where the match is weak. Only some rows state a clone size, as once, few, many or a class for expanded clones.

d_gene: .
abundance: few
j_gene: TRBJ2-3
v_gene: TRBV4-3
CDR3aa: CASSQVGQIDTQYF
CDR3nt: TGCGCCAGCAGCCAAGTTGGACAGATTGATACGCAGTATTTT

d_gene: TRBD2
abundance: few
j_gene: TRBJ2-5
v_gene: TRBV20-1
CDR3aa: CSARDGTSASETQYF
CDR3nt: TGCAGTGCTAGAGATGGGACTAGCGCGTCGGAGACCCAGTACTTC

d_gene: .
abundance: few
j_gene: TRBJ2-2
v_gene: TRBV15
CDR3aa: CATSKEVRGELFF
CDR3nt: TGTGCCACCAGCAAAGAGGTGCGCGGGGAGCTGTTTTTT

d_gene: .
abundance: few
j_gene: TRBJ2-2
v_gene: TRBV12-3/TRBV12-4
CDR3aa: CASSLSRTMELFF
CDR3nt: TGTGCCAGCAGTTTATCCCGCACTATGGAGCTGTTTTTT

d_gene: .
abundance: many
j_gene: TRBJ2-3
v_gene: TRBV4-2
CDR3aa: CASSQGKRAGADTQYF
CDR3nt: TGTGCCAGCAGCCAAGGCAAGCGGGCCGGCGCAGATACGCAGTATTTT

d_gene: .
abundance: few
j_gene: TRBJ2-1
v_gene: TRBV7-9
CDR3aa: CAGSLPHRISNNEQFF
CDR3nt: TGTGCCGGCAGCTTACCCCACCGCATTAGCAACAATGAGCAGTTCTTC

d_gene: TRBD1
abundance: many
j_gene: TRBJ2-5
v_gene: TRBV12-3/TRBV12-4
CDR3aa: CASRPKTGVETQYF
CDR3nt: TGTGCCAGCAGGCCGAAGACAGGGGTGGAGACCCAGTACTTC

d_gene: .
abundance: many
j_gene: TRBJ2-2
v_gene: TRBV5-1
CDR3aa: CASRGAGPNTGELFF
CDR3nt: TGCGCCAGCCGCGGGGCAGGGCCCAACACCGGGGAGCTGTTTTTT

d_gene: .
abundance: .
j_gene: TRBJ2-1
v_gene: TRBV20-1
CDR3aa: CSARRAGTNEQFF
CDR3nt: TGCAGTGCTAGGAGGGCAGGGACTAATGAGCAGTTCTTC

d_gene: .
abundance: many
j_gene: TRBJ1-6
v_gene: TRBV12-3/TRBV12-4
CDR3aa: CASSLAANSPLHF
CDR3nt: TGTGCCAGCAGTTTGGCGGCTAATTCACCCCTCCACTTT

d_gene: .
abundance: few
j_gene: TRBJ1-5
v_gene: TRBV5-1
CDR3aa: CASRFDSHGGQPQHF
CDR3nt: TGCGCCAGCAGGTTTGACTCCCATGGGGGACAGCCCCAGCATTTT

d_gene: TRBD2
abundance: .
j_gene: TRBJ2-5
v_gene: TRBV7-3
CDR3aa: CASSPRLAGVETQYF
CDR3nt: TGTGCCAGCAGCCCTCGACTAGCGGGAGTTGAGACCCAGTACTTC

d_gene: .
abundance: few
j_gene: TRBJ2-7
v_gene: TRBV20-1
CDR3aa: CSAGDGSYEQYF
CDR3nt: TGCAGTGCCGGGGACGGGTCCTACGAGCAGTACTTC

d_gene: .
abundance: .
j_gene: TRBJ2-2
v_gene: TRBV7-2
CDR3aa: CASSTSSGELFF
CDR3nt: TGTGCCAGCAGTACCAGTTCCGGGGAGCTGTTTTTT

d_gene: TRBD2
abundance: few
j_gene: TRBJ2-1
v_gene: TRBV3-1
CDR3aa: CASSQELGLAGDNEQFF
CDR3nt: TGTGCCAGCAGCCAAGAATTAGGACTAGCGGGAGACAATGAGCAGTTCTTC

d_gene: .
abundance: .
j_gene: TRBJ1-2
v_gene: TRBV28
CDR3aa: CASSLQNYGYTF
CDR3nt: TGTGCCAGCAGTTTGCAGAATTATGGCTACACCTTC

d_gene: .
abundance: many
j_gene: TRBJ2-6
v_gene: TRBV7-9
CDR3aa: CASGDSGANVLTF
CDR3nt: TGTGCCAGTGGAGACTCTGGGGCCAACGTCCTGACTTTC

d_gene: TRBD1
abundance: .
j_gene: TRBJ2-1
v_gene: TRBV18
CDR3aa: CASSPAGTVDYNEQFF
CDR3nt: TGTGCCAGCTCACCAGCCGGGACAGTGGACTACAATGAGCAGTTCTTC

d_gene: .
abundance: .
j_gene: TRBJ1-2
v_gene: TRBV7-2
CDR3aa: CASSPINYGYTF
CDR3nt: TGTGCCAGCAGCCCCATTAACTATGGCTACACCTTC

d_gene: TRBD2
abundance: many
j_gene: TRBJ2-2
v_gene: TRBV7-2
CDR3aa: CASSRTSGRAANGELFF
CDR3nt: TGTGCCAGCAGCCGTACTAGCGGGAGGGCCGCGAACGGGGAGCTGTTTTTT

d_gene: .
abundance: .
j_gene: TRBJ1-1
v_gene: TRBV5-6
CDR3aa: CASSSLPRMARATEAFF
CDR3nt: TGTGCCAGCAGCTCTTTGCCCCGAATGGCGAGAGCCACTGAAGCTTTCTTT

d_gene: .
abundance: few
j_gene: TRBJ2-1
v_gene: TRBV11-1
CDR3aa: CASSPGWGNEQFF
CDR3nt: TGTGCCAGCAGCCCCGGATGGGGCAATGAGCAGTTCTTC

d_gene: .
abundance: few
j_gene: TRBJ1-5
v_gene: TRBV4-3
CDR3aa: CASSQESQGNGNQPQHF
CDR3nt: TGCGCCAGCAGCCAAGAATCACAGGGAAATGGCAATCAGCCCCAGCATTTT

d_gene: .
abundance: .
j_gene: TRBJ1-2
v_gene: TRBV9
CDR3aa: CASSVAGGRGYTF
CDR3nt: TGTGCCAGCAGCGTAGCGGGTGGGAGAGGCTACACCTTC

d_gene: .
abundance: few
j_gene: TRBJ1-5
v_gene: TRBV2
CDR3aa: CASSEAAGSNQPQHF
CDR3nt: TGTGCCAGCAGTGAAGCGGCGGGTAGCAATCAGCCCCAGCATTTT

d_gene: .
abundance: .
j_gene: TRBJ2-2
v_gene: TRBV4-3
CDR3aa: CASSQDMGVTGELFF
CDR3nt: TGCGCCAGCAGCCAAGATATGGGTGTCACCGGGGAGCTGTTTTTT

d_gene: .
abundance: .
j_gene: TRBJ2-4
v_gene: TRBV12-3/TRBV12-4
CDR3aa: CASSLVLGDTLAKNIQYF
CDR3nt: TGTGCCAGCAGTTTAGTTTTAGGTGACACCCTAGCCAAAAACATTCAGTACTTC

d_gene: .
abundance: many
j_gene: TRBJ1-1
v_gene: TRBV25-1
CDR3aa: CASSEYDRYTEAFF
CDR3nt: TGTGCCAGCAGTGAATACGACAGGTACACTGAAGCTTTCTTT

d_gene: .
abundance: .
j_gene: TRBJ1-2
v_gene: TRBV2
CDR3aa: CASHLARGFNYGYTF
CDR3nt: TGTGCCAGCCACTTAGCGAGGGGCTTTAACTATGGCTACACCTTC

d_gene: .
abundance: many
j_gene: TRBJ1-5
v_gene: TRBV12-3/TRBV12-4
CDR3aa: CASSLRGRLNQPQHF
CDR3nt: TGTGCCAGCAGTTTACGCGGCAGGCTCAATCAGCCCCAGCATTTT

d_gene: TRBD2
abundance: .
j_gene: TRBJ2-1
v_gene: TRBV10-3
CDR3aa: CAISDSLTSGGRNEQFF
CDR3nt: TGTGCCATCAGTGACTCATTGACTAGCGGGGGCCGCAATGAGCAGTTCTTC

d_gene: .
abundance: .
j_gene: TRBJ2-7
v_gene: TRBV20-1
CDR3aa: CSAQRVLPTYEQYF
CDR3nt: TGCAGTGCACAGCGGGTTCTTCCTACCTACGAGCAGTACTTC

d_gene: .
abundance: many
j_gene: TRBJ2-1
v_gene: TRBV4-2
CDR3aa: CASSQGTRGPLNEQFF
CDR3nt: TGTGCCAGCAGCCAAGGGACCAGGGGTCCCCTCAATGAGCAGTTCTTC

d_gene: .
abundance: .
j_gene: TRBJ2-7
v_gene: TRBV28
CDR3aa: CASSFGTRSYEQYF
CDR3nt: TGTGCCAGCAGTTTCGGGACCCGCTCCTACGAGCAGTACTTC

d_gene: .
abundance: .
j_gene: TRBJ2-7
v_gene: TRBV7-2
CDR3aa: CASSLLGSGYEQYF
CDR3nt: TGTGCCAGCAGCTTATTGGGAAGTGGCTACGAGCAGTACTTC

d_gene: .
abundance: few
j_gene: TRBJ1-4
v_gene: TRBV7-2
CDR3aa: CASSRSHSEKLFF
CDR3nt: TGTGCCAGCAGCCGATCTCACTCGGAAAAACTGTTTTTT

d_gene: .
abundance: .
j_gene: TRBJ2-1
v_gene: TRBV11-1
CDR3aa: CASSLLPGSSYNEQFF
CDR3nt: TGTGCCAGCAGCTTACTACCGGGGAGCTCCTACAATGAGCAGTTCTTC

d_gene: .
abundance: many
j_gene: TRBJ2-6
v_gene: TRBV28
CDR3aa: CASSRSLWALTF
CDR3nt: TGTGCCAGCAGCCGTTCCCTGTGGGCACTGACTTTC

d_gene: .
abundance: few
j_gene: TRBJ1-1
v_gene: TRBV12-3/TRBV12-4
CDR3aa: CASGGAEAFF
CDR3nt: TGTGCCAGCGGGGGGGCTGAAGCTTTCTTT

d_gene: .
abundance: few
j_gene: TRBJ2-7
v_gene: TRBV12-3/TRBV12-4
CDR3aa: CASSLEGHYYEQYF
CDR3nt: TGTGCCAGCAGTTTAGAGGGACACTACTACGAGCAGTACTTC

d_gene: .
abundance: few
j_gene: TRBJ1-1
v_gene: TRBV4-3
CDR3aa: CASSQDRAWSEAFF
CDR3nt: TGCGCCAGCAGCCAAGACAGGGCGTGGAGTGAAGCTTTCTTT

d_gene: .
abundance: .
j_gene: TRBJ2-1
v_gene: TRBV2
CDR3aa: CASSASRGPYNEQFF
CDR3nt: TGTGCCAGCAGCGCCTCGCGGGGTCCCTACAATGAGCAGTTCTTC

d_gene: .
abundance: .
j_gene: TRBJ2-7
v_gene: TRBV7-8
CDR3aa: CASTIDRSYEQYF
CDR3nt: TGTGCCAGCACCATTGACAGGAGCTACGAGCAGTACTTC

d_gene: .
abundance: .
j_gene: TRBJ1-6
v_gene: TRBV6-4
CDR3aa: CASTWTVRQDLSYNSPLHF
CDR3nt: TGTGCCAGCACCTGGACCGTTCGACAGGACCTCTCCTATAATTCACCCCTCCACTTT

d_gene: .
abundance: few
j_gene: TRBJ2-5
v_gene: TRBV28
CDR3aa: CASSLFLETQYF
CDR3nt: TGTGCCAGCAGTTTATTTCTAGAGACCCAGTACTTC

d_gene: TRBD1
abundance: many
j_gene: TRBJ2-1
v_gene: TRBV7-2
CDR3aa: CASRDRGNSYNEQFF
CDR3nt: TGTGCCAGCAGGGACAGGGGAAACTCCTACAATGAGCAGTTCTTC

d_gene: .
abundance: .
j_gene: TRBJ2-2
v_gene: TRBV11-1
CDR3aa: CASSLGIGDTGELFF
CDR3nt: TGTGCCAGCAGCTTAGGGATTGGGGACACCGGGGAGCTGTTTTTT

d_gene: TRBD1
abundance: few
j_gene: TRBJ2-1
v_gene: TRBV14
CDR3aa: CASSHGTGGGFYNEQFF
CDR3nt: TGTGCCAGCAGCCACGGGACAGGGGGCGGTTTTTACAATGAGCAGTTCTTC

d_gene: TRBD2
abundance: many
j_gene: TRBJ2-2
v_gene: TRBV5-5
CDR3aa: CASSPRLAGGTGELFF
CDR3nt: TGTGCCAGCAGCCCCAGACTAGCGGGAGGAACCGGGGAGCTGTTTTTT

d_gene: TRBD1
abundance: once
j_gene: TRBJ1-1
v_gene: TRBV12-3/TRBV12-4
CDR3aa: CASTPPTGENTEAFF
CDR3nt: TGTGCCAGCACCCCTCCGACAGGGGAGAACACTGAAGCTTTCTTT

d_gene: .
abundance: .
j_gene: TRBJ2-5
v_gene: TRBV5-6
CDR3aa: CAMSPGTQYF
CDR3nt: TGTGCCATGAGCCCCGGGACCCAGTACTTC

d_gene: .
abundance: many
j_gene: TRBJ2-1
v_gene: TRBV10-3
CDR3aa: CACGGSGYYNEQFF
CDR3nt: TGTGCATGTGGGGGAAGCGGATACTACAATGAGCAGTTCTTC

d_gene: .
abundance: few
j_gene: TRBJ1-5
v_gene: TRBV9
CDR3aa: CASSVGASNQPQHF
CDR3nt: TGTGCCAGCAGCGTAGGCGCATCCAATCAGCCCCAGCATTTT

d_gene: TRBD2
abundance: few
j_gene: TRBJ2-3
v_gene: TRBV29-1
CDR3aa: CSVSIGTSGRADTQYF
CDR3nt: TGCAGCGTCTCAATTGGAACTAGCGGGAGGGCGGATACGCAGTATTTT

d_gene: .
abundance: few
j_gene: TRBJ1-3
v_gene: TRBV28
CDR3aa: CASSNTGSMGNTIYF
CDR3nt: TGTGCCAGCAGTAATACAGGGTCTATGGGAAACACCATATATTTT

d_gene: TRBD1
abundance: few
j_gene: TRBJ2-7
v_gene: TRBV7-2
CDR3aa: CASSSGTALYEQYF
CDR3nt: TGTGCCAGCAGCTCCGGGACAGCCCTCTACGAGCAGTACTTC

d_gene: TRBD1
abundance: few
j_gene: TRBJ2-5
v_gene: TRBV25-1
CDR3aa: CASSEAGQAQETQYF
CDR3nt: TGTGCCAGCAGTGAAGCGGGACAGGCCCAAGAGACCCAGTACTTC

d_gene: .
abundance: few
j_gene: TRBJ2-2
v_gene: TRBV7-9
CDR3aa: CASSSGQPGAGELFF
CDR3nt: TGTGCCAGCAGCTCCGGACAGCCTGGTGCCGGGGAGCTGTTTTTT